These T cell receptor beta chains were read from a single sample in a study of post-analysis software for immune sequencing data. TCRdb recomputed calls from the PCR reads with MiXCR, one row per CDR3 protein. The sample includes about 820,000 distinct CDR3 sequences, roughly half of them seen just once. The sequenced sample consisted of blood. The receptors were sampled from a girl aged 10-17 years with multiple sclerosis. Each CDR3 is given with its conserved first and last residue. The order of the fields is D gene, clone size, V gene, J gene, CDR3 protein, CDR3 DNA. The D gene is left open where the match is weak. The listing skips clone size in some rows; elsewhere it reads once, few, many or a size class.

TRBD2	-	TRBV20-1	TRBJ2-5	CSALAGTSGRKDSETQYF	TGCAGTGCTTTAGCCGGGACTAGCGGGAGAAAGGATTCAGAGACCCAGTACTTC
-	-	TRBV6-1	TRBJ1-2	CASSRDRTYGYTF	TGTGCCAGCAGTCGAGACAGAACCTATGGCTACACCTTC
-	-	TRBV7-9	TRBJ2-7	CASSLAGRGVSGASYEQYF	TGTGCCAGCAGCTTAGCGGGACGAGGGGTAAGCGGAGCCTCCTACGAGCAGTACTTC
-	-	TRBV6-5	TRBJ1-2	CASRGLGANYGYTF	TGTGCCAGTCGGGGCTTGGGAGCTAACTATGGCTACACCTTC
-	-	TRBV20-1	TRBJ1-5	CSASATGRGGNQPQHF	TGCAGTGCTAGTGCAACCGGGAGGGGCGGCAATCAGCCCCAGCATTTT
TRBD2	-	TRBV15	TRBJ2-3	CATSRDRREPLDTQYF	TGTGCCACCAGCAGAGATCGGCGGGAGCCTTTAGATACGCAGTATTTT
-	few	TRBV5-1	TRBJ2-7	CASSLLRGNEQYF	TGCGCCAGCAGCTTGTTACGGGGAAACGAGCAGTACTTC
TRBD1	-	TRBV29-1	TRBJ1-2	CSVDVDREDGYTF	TGCAGCGTTGACGTAGACAGGGAGGATGGCTACACCTTC
-	-	TRBV5-1	TRBJ2-1	CASSLGGIRDEQFF	TGCGCCAGCAGCTTGGGAGGGATCCGGGATGAGCAGTTCTTC
-	-	TRBV19	TRBJ1-1	CASSIGQVNTEAFF	TGTGCCAGTAGTATAGGACAAGTAAACACTGAAGCTTTCTTT
-	-	TRBV20-1	TRBJ2-7	CSAEPSGDGNYEQYF	TGCAGTGCTGAACCGTCTGGGGACGGAAACTACGAGCAGTACTTC
-	few	TRBV7-9	TRBJ2-3	CASSLGSSGATPDTQYF	TGTGCCAGCAGCTTAGGATCGTCGGGGGCCACACCAGATACGCAGTATTTT
-	-	TRBV20-1	TRBJ1-2	CSARDRGLDGYTF	TGCAGTGCTAGAGATCGGGGGCTTGATGGCTACACCTTC
-	-	TRBV12-3/TRBV12-4	TRBJ1-2	CASTLSDYGYTF	TGTGCCAGCACCCTAAGCGACTATGGCTACACCTTC
TRBD2	-	TRBV7-8	TRBJ2-1	CASSLIAISGGVGEQFF	TGTGCCAGCAGCTTAATAGCGATTAGCGGGGGGGTGGGTGAGCAGTTCTTC
TRBD2	few	TRBV12-3/TRBV12-4	TRBJ2-3	CASSPGTSGRGNLGTDTQYF	TGTGCCAGCAGTCCAGGGACTAGCGGGAGAGGAAATCTAGGCACAGATACGCAGTATTTT
-	-	TRBV6-1	TRBJ2-6	CASSGTVASGANVLTF	TGTGCCAGCAGTGGGACAGTGGCCTCTGGGGCCAACGTCCTGACTTTC
TRBD2	few	TRBV5-1	TRBJ2-3	CASSSEAGASTDTQYF	TGCGCCAGCAGCTCCGAAGCGGGAGCGAGCACAGATACGCAGTATTTT
TRBD2	-	TRBV6-6	TRBJ2-7	CASTLSAGAYEQYF	TGTGCCAGCACGCTCTCAGCGGGAGCGTACGAGCAGTACTTC
-	-	TRBV6-2/TRBV6-3	TRBJ2-6	CASSYNRERTAGANVLTF	TGTGCCAGCAGTTACAACAGGGAACGAACTGCTGGGGCCAACGTCCTGACTTTC
TRBD1	-	TRBV12-3/TRBV12-4	TRBJ2-1	CASRFGGQGNVNEQFF	TGTGCCAGCAGGTTCGGGGGACAGGGGAATGTTAATGAGCAGTTCTTC
TRBD2	-	TRBV7-2	TRBJ2-1	CANSRPGGSHYNEQFF	TGTGCCAACAGCCGACCGGGGGGGTCCCACTACAATGAGCAGTTCTTC
TRBD1	-	TRBV9	TRBJ2-3	CASSVSDRASTDTQYF	TGTGCCAGCAGCGTTAGCGACAGGGCCTCCACAGATACGCAGTATTTT
-	-	TRBV5-1	TRBJ1-5	CASSLGGVRDQPQHF	TGCGCCAGCAGCTTGGGCGGGGTCAGAGATCAGCCCCAGCATTTT
TRBD2	-	TRBV7-2	TRBJ2-1	CASSRTSGGSNEQFF	TGTGCCAGCAGCAGGACTAGCGGGGGAAGCAATGAGCAGTTCTTC
TRBD2	-	TRBV20-1	TRBJ2-3	CSARPLYTSGSSGTDTRYF	TGCAGTGCTAGGCCGCTCTACACTAGCGGGAGTTCGGGCACAGATACGCGGTATTTT
TRBD2	once	TRBV7-2	TRBJ2-3	CASSLAAGGLTDTQYF	TGTGCCAGCAGCTTAGCAGCGGGGGGGCTTACAGATACGCAGTATTTT
-	-	TRBV4-1	TRBJ1-2	CASSQDGGDYGYTF	TGCGCCAGCAGCCAAGACGGGGGCGACTATGGCTACACCTTC
TRBD2	-	TRBV6-6	TRBJ2-7	CASAGGTYEQYF	TGTGCCAGTGCCGGGGGGACCTACGAGCAGTACTTC
-	-	TRBV7-9	TRBJ1-2	CASSSGQFDGYTF	TGTGCCAGCAGCTCAGGACAGTTTGATGGCTACACCTTC
-	-	TRBV6-6	TRBJ2-5	CASSYEGMETQYF	TGTGCCAGCAGTTACGAGGGGATGGAGACCCAGTACTTC
-	-	TRBV5-1	TRBJ2-7	CASSLAAGISYEQYF	TGCGCCAGCAGCCTCGCGGCAGGGATCTCCTACGAGCAGTACTTC
-	-	TRBV5-1	TRBJ2-4	CASSSGRGNKNIQYF	TGCGCCAGCAGCTCGGGACGGGGGAACAAAAACATTCAGTACTTC
-	once	TRBV20-1	TRBJ1-2	CSASYSTNYGYTF	TGCAGTGCTAGTTACAGCACTAACTATGGCTACACCTTC
-	-	TRBV7-3	TRBJ2-7	CASSALGSGDEQYF	TGTGCCAGCAGCGCGTTAGGTAGTGGTGACGAGCAGTACTTC
TRBD2	-	TRBV29-1	TRBJ2-1	CSVGRLAESSYNEQFF	TGCAGCGTTGGTAGACTAGCGGAAAGCTCCTACAATGAGCAGTTCTTC
-	-	TRBV29-1	TRBJ2-2	CSVGTANTGELFF	TGCAGCGTGGGTACCGCGAACACCGGGGAGCTGTTTTTT
-	few	TRBV7-3	TRBJ2-1	CASSLQGTNYNEQFF	TGTGCCAGCAGCTTGCAGGGTACCAACTACAATGAGCAGTTCTTC
-	few	TRBV2	TRBJ2-3	CASSDRGYGTQYF	TGTGCCAGCAGTGACAGGGGCTATGGTACGCAGTATTTT
-	-	TRBV5-5	TRBJ2-1	CASSLGGVARGQFF	TGTGCCAGCAGCTTGGGGGGAGTGGCTCGCGGGCAGTTCTTC
-	once	TRBV20-1	TRBJ1-1	CSAREGHTNTEAFF	TGCAGTGCTAGAGAGGGACATACGAACACTGAAGCTTTCTTT
-	-	TRBV29-1	TRBJ2-1	CSIGSGEQFF	TGCAGCATTGGATCTGGCGAGCAGTTCTTC
-	few	TRBV5-1	TRBJ2-7	CASSLRDVDEQYF	TGCGCCAGCAGCTTAAGGGATGTGGACGAGCAGTACTTC
TRBD1	-	TRBV19	TRBJ1-1	CASLVGDRGRSPAEAFF	TGTGCCAGTTTGGTCGGGGACAGGGGGCGCTCTCCCGCTGAAGCTTTCTTT
-	once	TRBV6-1	TRBJ2-2	CASSGRLVPGERFF	TGTGCCAGCAGTGGGAGACTAGTACCCGGGGAGCGGTTTTTT
TRBD1	-	TRBV5-1	TRBJ2-5	CASSLGQGFVETQYF	TGCGCCAGCAGCTTGGGACAGGGTTTCGTTGAGACCCAGTACTTC
TRBD1	-	TRBV7-2	TRBJ1-2	CASSRQGVDYGYTF	TGTGCCAGCAGTCGACAGGGTGTAGACTATGGCTACACCTTC